This T cell receptor beta chain was sequenced during a study of cytomegalovirus exposure and HLA in healthy donors. This CDR3 is 15 amino acids long. Germline V gives CDR1 GTSNPN, CDR2 SVGIG (reference sequence). Trimming cost V 4 bases and J 1 base, with 14 bases left between them. Repertoires were generated with immunoSEQ multiplex PCR, while TCRdb's copy carries only in-frame clones and drops some. The data show approximately 110,000 clones, approximately 90% seen once. The chain combines TRBV30 with TRBJ2-1; the D gene is possibly TRBD1 (5 bases). Sequenced: PBMCs. The clonotype was recovered from a woman under 30 in good health and CMV-seropositive. The CDR3 coding sequence is TGTGCCTGGATTGTTCAGGGTACGTCCTACAATGAGCAGTTCTTC. Amino acids: CAWIVQGTSYNEQFF.